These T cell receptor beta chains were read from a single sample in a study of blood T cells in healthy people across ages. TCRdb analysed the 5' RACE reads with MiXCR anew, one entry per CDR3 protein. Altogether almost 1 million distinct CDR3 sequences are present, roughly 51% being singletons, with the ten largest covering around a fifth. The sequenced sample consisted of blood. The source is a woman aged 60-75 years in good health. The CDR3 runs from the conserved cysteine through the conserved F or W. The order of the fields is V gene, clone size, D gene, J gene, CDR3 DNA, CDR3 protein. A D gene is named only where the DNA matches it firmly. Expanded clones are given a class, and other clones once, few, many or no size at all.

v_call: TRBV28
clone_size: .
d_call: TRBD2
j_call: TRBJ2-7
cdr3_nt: TGTGCCAGCAGGGGGACTAGCGGACACGAGCAGTACTTC
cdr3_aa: CASRGTSGHEQYF

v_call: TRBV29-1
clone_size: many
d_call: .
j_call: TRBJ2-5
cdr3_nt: TGCAGCGTTGGAGGGGCCAGTGGGAGCTCGACCCAGTACTTC
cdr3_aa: CSVGGASGSSTQYF

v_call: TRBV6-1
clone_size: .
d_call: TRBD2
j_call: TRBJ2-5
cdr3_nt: TGTGCCAGCACCCAAAGACTAGCGGAAGAGACCCAGTACTTC
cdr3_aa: CASTQRLAEETQYF

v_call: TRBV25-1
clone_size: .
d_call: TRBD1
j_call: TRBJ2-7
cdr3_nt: TGTGCCAGTAAGAGGGACAGGGCGCCCTACGAGCAGTACTTC
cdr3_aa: CASKRDRAPYEQYF

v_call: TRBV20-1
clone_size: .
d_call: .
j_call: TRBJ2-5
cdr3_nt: TGCAGTTCTATAGCGTACCAAGAGACCCAGTACTTC
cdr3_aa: CSSIAYQETQYF

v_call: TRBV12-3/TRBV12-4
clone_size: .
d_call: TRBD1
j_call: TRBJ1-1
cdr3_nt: TGTGCCAGCATCCACCGTCGGGACAGGAGAACTGAAGCTTTCTTT
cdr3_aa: CASIHRRDRRTEAFF

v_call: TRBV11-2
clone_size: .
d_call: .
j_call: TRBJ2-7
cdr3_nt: TGTGCCAGCAGCGGGCTTCCATACTACGAGCAGTACTTC
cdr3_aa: CASSGLPYYEQYF

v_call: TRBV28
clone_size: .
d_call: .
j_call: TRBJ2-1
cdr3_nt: TGTGCCAGCAGTTCCGAATATATCTCCTACAATGAGCAGTTCTTC
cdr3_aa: CASSSEYISYNEQFF

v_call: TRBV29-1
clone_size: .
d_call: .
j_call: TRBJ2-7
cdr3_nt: TGCAGCGTTGAAGCAGAAAACCAGGTCCACTACGAGCAGTACTTC
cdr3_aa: CSVEAENQVHYEQYF

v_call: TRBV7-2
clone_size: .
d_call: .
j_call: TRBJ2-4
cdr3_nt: TGTGCCAGCAGCCAACGGTTAAACATTCAGTACTTC
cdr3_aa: CASSQRLNIQYF

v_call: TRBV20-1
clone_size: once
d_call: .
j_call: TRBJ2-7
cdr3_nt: TGCAGTGCCCCACCAGAGGGTTACGAGCAGTACTTC
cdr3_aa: CSAPPEGYEQYF

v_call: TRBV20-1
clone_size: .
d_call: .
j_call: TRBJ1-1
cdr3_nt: TGCAGTGCCCAGAGGGCTGCCAACACTGAAGCTTTCTTT
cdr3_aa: CSAQRAANTEAFF

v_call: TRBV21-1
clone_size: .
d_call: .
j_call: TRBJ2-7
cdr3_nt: TGTGCCAGCAGGGACAGGGATCGGGCCTACGAGCAGTACTTC
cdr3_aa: CASRDRDRAYEQYF

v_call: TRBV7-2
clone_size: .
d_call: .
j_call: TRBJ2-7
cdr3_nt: TGTGCCAGCAGCTACGCCGGGACCGATTGGGCCCAGTACTTC
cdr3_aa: CASSYAGTDWAQYF

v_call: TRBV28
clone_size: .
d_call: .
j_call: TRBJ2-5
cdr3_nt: TGTGCCAGCTTAATTAGCGGAAATGAGCAGTACTTC
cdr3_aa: CASLISGNEQYF

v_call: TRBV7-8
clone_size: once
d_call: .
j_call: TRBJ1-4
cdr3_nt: TGTGCCAGCAGCTTAGATGCAGGGAACCCTGAAAAACTGTTTTTT
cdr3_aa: CASSLDAGNPEKLFF

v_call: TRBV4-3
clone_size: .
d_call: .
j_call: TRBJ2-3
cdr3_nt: TGCGCCAGCAGCCAAGATTTCTTTGGGGTAGATACGCAGTATTTT
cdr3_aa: CASSQDFFGVDTQYF

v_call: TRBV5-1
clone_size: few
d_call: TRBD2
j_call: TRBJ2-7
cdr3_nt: TGCGCCAGCAGTGTTTATTCCTCTAGCGGGAGTTACGAGCAGTACTTC
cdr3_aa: CASSVYSSSGSYEQYF